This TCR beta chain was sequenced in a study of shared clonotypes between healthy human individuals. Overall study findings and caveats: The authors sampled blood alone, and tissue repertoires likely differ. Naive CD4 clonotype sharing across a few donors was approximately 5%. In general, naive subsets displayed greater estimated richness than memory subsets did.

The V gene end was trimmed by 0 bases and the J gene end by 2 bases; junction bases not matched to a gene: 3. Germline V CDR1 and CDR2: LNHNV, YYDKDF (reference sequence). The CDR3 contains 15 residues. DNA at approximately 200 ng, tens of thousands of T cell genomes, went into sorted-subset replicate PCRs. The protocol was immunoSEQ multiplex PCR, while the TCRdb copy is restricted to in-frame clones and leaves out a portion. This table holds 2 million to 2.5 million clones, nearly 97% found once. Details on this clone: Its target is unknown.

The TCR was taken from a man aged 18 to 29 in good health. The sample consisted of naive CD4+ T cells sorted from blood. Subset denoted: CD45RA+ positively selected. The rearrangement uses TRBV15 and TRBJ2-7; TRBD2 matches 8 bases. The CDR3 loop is CATSREAGLAYEQYF. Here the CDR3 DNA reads TGTGCCACCAGCAGAGAAGCGGGACTAGCCTACGAGCAGTACTTC.